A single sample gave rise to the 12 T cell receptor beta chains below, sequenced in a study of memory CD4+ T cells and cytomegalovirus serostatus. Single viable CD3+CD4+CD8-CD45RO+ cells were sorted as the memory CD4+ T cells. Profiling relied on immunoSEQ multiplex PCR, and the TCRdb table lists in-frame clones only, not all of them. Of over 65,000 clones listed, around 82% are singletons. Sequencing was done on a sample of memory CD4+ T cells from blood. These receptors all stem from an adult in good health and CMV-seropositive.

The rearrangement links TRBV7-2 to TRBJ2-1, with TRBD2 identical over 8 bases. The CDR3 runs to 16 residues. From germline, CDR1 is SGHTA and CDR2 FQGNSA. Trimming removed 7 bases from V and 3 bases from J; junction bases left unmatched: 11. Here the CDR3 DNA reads TGTGCCAGCACCCCGTCCGGGACTAGTGTCTACAATGAGCAGTTCTTC. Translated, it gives CASTPSGTSVYNEQFF.

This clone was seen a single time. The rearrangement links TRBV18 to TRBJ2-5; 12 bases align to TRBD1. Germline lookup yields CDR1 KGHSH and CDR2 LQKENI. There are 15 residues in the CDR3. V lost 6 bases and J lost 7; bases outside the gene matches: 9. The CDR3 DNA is TGTGCCAGCTCGGCTGGGACAGGGGGCGAAGTGACCCAGTACTTC. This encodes CASSAGTGGEVTQYF. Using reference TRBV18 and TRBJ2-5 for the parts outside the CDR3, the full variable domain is NAGVMQNPRHLVRRRGQEARLRCSPMKGHSHVYWYRQLPEEGLKFMVYLQKENIIDESGMPKERFSAEFPKEGPSILRIQQVVRGDSAAYFCASSAGTGGEVTQYFGPGTRLLVL.

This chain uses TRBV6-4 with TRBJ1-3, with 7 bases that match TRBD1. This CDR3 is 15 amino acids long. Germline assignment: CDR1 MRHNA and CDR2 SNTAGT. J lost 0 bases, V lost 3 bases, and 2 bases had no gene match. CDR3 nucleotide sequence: TGTGCCAGCAGTGATAGGGGGCCCTCTGGAAACACCATATATTTT. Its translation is CASSDRGPSGNTIYF.

CDR3: CASSPDRGLTGELFF. As DNA, the CDR3 is TGTGCCAGCAGCCCCGACAGGGGGCTAACCGGGGAGCTGTTTTTT. The chain has TRBV6-4 and TRBJ2-2; TRBD1 matches 10 bases. This CDR3 contains 15 residues. Germline V gene sequence: CDR1 MRHNA, CDR2 SNTAGT. V was clipped by 6 bases and J by 5 bases; unmatched bases: 6.

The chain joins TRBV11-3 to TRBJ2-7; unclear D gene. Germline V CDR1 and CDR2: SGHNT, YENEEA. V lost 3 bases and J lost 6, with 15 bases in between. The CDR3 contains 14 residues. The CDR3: CASSFGLGRGEQYV. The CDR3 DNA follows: TGTGCCAGCAGCTTCGGGTTGGGTAGAGGCGAGCAGTACGTC.

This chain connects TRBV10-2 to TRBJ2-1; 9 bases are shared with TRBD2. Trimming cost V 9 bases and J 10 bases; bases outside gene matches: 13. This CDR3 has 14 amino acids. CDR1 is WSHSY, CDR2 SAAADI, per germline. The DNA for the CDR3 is TGCGCCAGTCGGGGTTTAGCGGGAGTACGGGAGCAGTTCTTC. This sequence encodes CASRGLAGVREQFF.

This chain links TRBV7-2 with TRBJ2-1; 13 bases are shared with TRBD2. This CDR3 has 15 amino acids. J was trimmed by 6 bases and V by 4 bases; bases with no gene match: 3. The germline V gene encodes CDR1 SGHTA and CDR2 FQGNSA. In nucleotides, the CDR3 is TGTGCCAGCAGCTCCGGGACTAGCGGGATCAATGAGCAGTTCTTC. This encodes CASSSGTSGINEQFF.

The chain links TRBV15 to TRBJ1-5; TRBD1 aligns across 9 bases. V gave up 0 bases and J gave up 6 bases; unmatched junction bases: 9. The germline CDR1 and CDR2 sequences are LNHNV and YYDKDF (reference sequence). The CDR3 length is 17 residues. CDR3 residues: CATSREQGARGGQPQHF. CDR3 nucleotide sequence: TGTGCCACCAGCAGAGAACAGGGGGCGCGAGGTGGTCAGCCCCAGCATTTT. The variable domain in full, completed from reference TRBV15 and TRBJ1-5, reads DAMVIQNPRYQVTQFGKPVTLSCSQTLNHNVMYWYQQKSSQAPKLLFHYYDKDFNNEADTPDNFQSRRPNTSFCFLDIRSPGLGDTAMYLCATSREQGARGGQPQHFGDGTRLSIL.

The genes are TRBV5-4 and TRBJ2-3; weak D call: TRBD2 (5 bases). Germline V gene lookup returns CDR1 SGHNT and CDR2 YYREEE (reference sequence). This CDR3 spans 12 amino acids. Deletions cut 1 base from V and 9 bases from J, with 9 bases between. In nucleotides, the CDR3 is TGTGCCAGCAGCTTGCTTGGAGGCACGCAGTATTTT. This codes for CASSLLGGTQYF.

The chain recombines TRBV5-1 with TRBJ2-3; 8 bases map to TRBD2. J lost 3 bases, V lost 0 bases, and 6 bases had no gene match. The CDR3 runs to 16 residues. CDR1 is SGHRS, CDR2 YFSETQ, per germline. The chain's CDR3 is CASSLDRGGRTDTQYF. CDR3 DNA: TGCGCCAGCAGCTTGGACCGGGGGGGGAGGACAGATACGCAGTATTTT. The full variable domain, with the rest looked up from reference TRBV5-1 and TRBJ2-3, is KAGVTQTPRYLIKTRGQQVTLSCSPISGHRSVSWYQQTPGQGLQFLFEYFSETQRNKGNFPGRFSGRQFSNSRSEMNVSTLELGDSALYLCASSLDRGGRTDTQYFGPGTRLTVL.

CDR3 amino acids: CASSSRTSRLLPIAKNIQYF. CDR3 DNA sequence: TGTGCCAGCAGTTCGAGGACTAGCCGCCTACTCCCCATAGCCAAAAACATTCAGTACTTC. J is TRBJ2-4 and V is TRBV28; 8 bases are a match to TRBD2. V gave up 4 bases and J gave up 0 bases; unmatched junction bases: 17. Per germline, CDR1 MDHEN and CDR2 SYDVKM. The CDR3 spans 20 residues.

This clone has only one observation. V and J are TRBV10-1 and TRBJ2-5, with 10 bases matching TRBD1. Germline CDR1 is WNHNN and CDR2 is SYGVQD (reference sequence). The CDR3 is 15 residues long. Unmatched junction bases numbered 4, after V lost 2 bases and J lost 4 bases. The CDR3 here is CASSERTGGGETQYF. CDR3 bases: TGCGCCAGCAGTGAGAGGACAGGGGGGGGAGAGACCCAGTACTTC.